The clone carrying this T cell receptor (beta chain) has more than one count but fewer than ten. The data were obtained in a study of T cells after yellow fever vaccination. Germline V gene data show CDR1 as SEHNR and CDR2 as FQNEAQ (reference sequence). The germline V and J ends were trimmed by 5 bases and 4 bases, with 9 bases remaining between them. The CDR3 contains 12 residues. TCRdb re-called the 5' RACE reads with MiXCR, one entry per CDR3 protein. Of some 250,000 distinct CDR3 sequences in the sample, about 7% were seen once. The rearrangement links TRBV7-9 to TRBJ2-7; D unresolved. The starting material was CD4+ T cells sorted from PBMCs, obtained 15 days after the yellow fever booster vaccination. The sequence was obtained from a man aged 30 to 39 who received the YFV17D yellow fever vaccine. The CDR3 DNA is TGTGCCAGCAGCGCCCAAAAATACGAGCAGTACTTC. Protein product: CASSAQKYEQYF.